The 16 T cell receptor beta chains below come from one sample, sequenced in a study of cytomegalovirus exposure and HLA in healthy donors. The PCR employed 60 Vbeta primers together with 13 Jbeta primers. Produced via immunoSEQ multiplex PCR; TCRdb's table is partial and in-frame only. The profile covers roughly 200,000 clones, with roughly 9.5% appearing a single time and approximately 1.5% taken by the ten largest. Sequencing input: PBMCs. These receptor sequences come from a woman in her 30s in good health and CMV-seropositive.

This chain links TRBV11-2 with TRBJ2-1, with 9 bases aligning to TRBD2. The CDR3 has 16 amino acids. Per the germline V gene, CDR1 is SGHAT and CDR2 is FQNNGV. The trim removed 1 base at V and 6 bases at J, leaving 7 bases unmatched. The CDR3 region is CASSLVAAGGLNEQFF. In DNA, the CDR3 is TGTGCCAGCAGCTTAGTCGCAGCGGGAGGACTCAATGAGCAGTTCTTC. Variable domain in full (rest from reference TRBV11-2 and TRBJ2-1): EAGVAQSPRYKIIEKRQSVAFWCNPISGHATLYWYQQILGQGPKLLIQFQNNGVVDDSQLPKDRFSAERLKGVDSTLKIQPAKLEDSAVYLCASSLVAAGGLNEQFFGPGTRLTVL.

The chain combines TRBV6-5 with TRBJ2-3; D unresolved. V was cut by 2 bases and J by 2 bases, with 11 bases left in between. The CDR3 sequence is 15 residues long. Germline lookup yields CDR1 MNHEY and CDR2 SVGAGI. The CDR3 DNA is TGTGCCAGCAGTTACGGGCCGGCTCCCACAGATACGCAGTATTTT. This translates into CASSYGPAPTDTQYF.

This clone was seen a few times. The chain employs TRBV19 and TRBJ1-1; 8 nucleotides match TRBD1. The V gene end was trimmed by 3 bases and the J gene end by 4 bases; junction bases not matched to a gene: 10. The germline V gene has CDR1 LNHDA and CDR2 SQIVND (reference sequence). CDR3 size: 16 residues. The CDR3 region is CASSIRQGAAATEAFF. CDR3 bases: TGTGCCAGTAGTATTCGCCAGGGGGCCGCGGCCACTGAAGCTTTCTTT.

This rearrangement joins TRBV14 to TRBJ2-7; D is unresolved. Trimming cost V 6 bases and J 0 bases, with 18 bases left between them. This CDR3 contains 16 residues. The germline V gene has CDR1 SGHDN and CDR2 FVKESK. The CDR3 loop reads CASSQTVGVRSYEQYF. CDR3 bases: TGTGCCAGCAGTCAGACTGTAGGTGTCCGCTCCTACGAGCAGTACTTC. The complete variable domain, with remaining parts taken from reference TRBV14 and TRBJ2-7, reads EAGVTQFPSHSVIEKGQTVTLRCDPISGHDNLYWYRRVMGKEIKFLLHFVKESKQDESGMPNNRFLAERTGGTYSTLKVQPAELEDSGVYFCASSQTVGVRSYEQYFGPGTRLTVT.

V and J are TRBV6-1 and TRBJ2-1, with 7 bases that match TRBD1. Germline V gene lookup returns CDR1 MNHNS and CDR2 SASEGT. The CDR3 totals 17 residues. V lost 3 bases to trimming and J lost 3 bases; unmatched junction nucleotides: 11. This CDR3 is CASSEGVEGGLYNEQFF. The CDR3 DNA reads as TGTGCCAGCAGTGAGGGGGTGGAAGGGGGCCTCTACAATGAGCAGTTCTTC.

The CDR3 protein is CASSALTAPQHF. The DNA for the CDR3 is TGTGCCAGTAGTGCCCTGACTGCTCCCCAGCATTTT. The chain uses TRBV19 and TRBJ1-5; D not resolved. There are 12 residues in the CDR3. From germline, CDR1 is LNHDA and CDR2 SQIVND (reference sequence). Between the trimmed V and J ends, which lost 5 bases and 10 bases, there was a span of 12 bases.

This clone showed up just a few times. The rearrangement links TRBV14 to TRBJ2-2; 8 nucleotides match TRBD2. The CDR3 length is 17 residues. Germline V gives CDR1 SGHDN, CDR2 FVKESK. J was trimmed by 7 bases and V by 1 base; bases with no gene match: 11. CDR3 loop: CASSQGLLSGRNGELFF. The DNA for the CDR3 is TGTGCCAGCAGCCAAGGCCTCTTGAGCGGGAGAAACGGGGAGCTGTTTTTT.

V is TRBV13 and J is TRBJ2-5, with TRBD1 matching 10 bases. The CDR3 totals 17 residues. The germline gives CDR1 PRHDT, CDR2 FYEKMQ (reference sequence). The V segment lost 0 bases and the J segment 2 bases; nucleotides outside the gene matches: 6. The CDR3 DNA is TGTGCCAGCAGCTTAGGCCGCGGACAGGGGGAACAAGAGACCCAGTACTTC. Residues: CASSLGRGQGEQETQYF.

The chain carries TRBV5-1 and TRBJ2-1; 10 bases agree with TRBD2. The CDR3 has 17 amino acids. Germline trimming cut 3 bases from V and 6 bases from J; bases unmatched to any gene: 12. Germline values: CDR1 SGHRS, CDR2 YFSETQ. CDR3 bases: TGCGCCAGCAGCTGGCGACCAAGCGGGAGGGCCGGCAATGAGCAGTTCTTC. Encoded protein: CASSWRPSGRAGNEQFF.

This clone was seen a few times. The V and J genes are TRBV9 and TRBJ2-2, with unresolved D. With 2 bases removed from V and 8 bases from J, the gap between germline ends came to 4 bases. The CDR3 loop spans 11 amino acids. Per the germline V gene, CDR1 is SGDLS and CDR2 is YYNGEE. CDR3 coding DNA: TGTGCCAGCAGCGTGAGGGGGGAGCTGTTTTTT. It yields the protein CASSVRGELFF.

This clone has just a few counts. This chain links TRBV29-1 with TRBJ2-5, with 13 bases lining up with TRBD2. V trimming: 3 bases; J trimming: 6 bases; junction bases outside the gene matches: 7. The germline gives CDR1 SQVTM, CDR2 ANQGSEA. CDR3 size: 15 residues. Written as DNA, the CDR3 is TGCAGCGTTGACCCCCGGACTAGCGGGAGAAAGACCCAGTACTTC. This codes for CSVDPRTSGRKTQYF.

This clone was seen a few times. Likely a read error: the CDR3 ends without its conserved phenylalanine or tryptophan. The J gene is TRBJ1-2, the V gene TRBV10-1; D is unclear. V lost 2 bases and J lost 3, with 7 bases in between. CDR1 and CDR2 from the germline V gene are WNHNN and SYGVQD (reference sequence). The CDR3 runs 13 residues. The CDR3, as DNA: TGCGCCAGCAGTGAGACCTTGGACTATGGCTACACCGTC. Its protein is CASSETLDYGYTV.

This clone was detected only a few times. The rearrangement uses TRBV30 and TRBJ2-2; 15 bases line up with TRBD2. Germline-derived CDR1 and CDR2 are GTSNPN and SVGIG (reference sequence). The CDR3 is 18 residues long. Trimming cost V 1 base and J 7 bases; bases outside gene matches: 10. CDR3 DNA sequence: TGTGCCTGGAGTGGTTACGGACTAGCGGGAGGGCCAGGCGGGGAGCTGTTTTTT. Protein product: CAWSGYGLAGGPGGELFF. The full variable domain, in which reference TRBV30 and TRBJ2-2 provide the parts outside the CDR3, is SQTIHQWPATLVQPVGSPLSLECTVEGTSNPNLYWYRQAAGRGLQLLFYSVGIGQISSEVPQNLSASRPQDRQFILSSKKLLLSDSGFYLCAWSGYGLAGGPGGELFFGEGSRLTVL.

This clone was detected a few times. The chain employs TRBV19 and TRBJ2-7; D unresolved. Trimming took 2 bases from V and 2 from J, leaving 10 bases between them. CDR1 is LNHDA and CDR2 is SQIVND in the germline V gene (reference sequence). The CDR3 covers 14 residues. The CDR3 loop is CASSIQPGTYEQYF. As DNA, the CDR3 is TGTGCCAGTAGTATACAGCCAGGTACCTACGAGCAGTACTTC.

This clone has a single count. The chain couples TRBV23-1 to TRBJ2-3; 12 positions match TRBD1. TRBV23-1 is placed among ORFs of uncertain function. The CDR3 sequence is 19 residues long. After removal of 2 bases from V and 4 bases from J, the junction contained 13 bases not matched to a gene. The CDR3 loop reads CASSQVPGQGAPLPDTQYF. The CDR3, as DNA: TGCGCCAGCAGTCAAGTCCCGGGACAGGGGGCCCCCCTCCCAGATACGCAGTATTTT.

The chain is built from TRBV27 and TRBJ2-3; 14 nucleotides line up with TRBD2. The V gene end was trimmed by 2 bases and the J gene end by 4 bases; junction bases not matched to a gene: 2. CDR1 and CDR2 (germline): MNHEY, SMNVEV (reference sequence). This CDR3 comprises 16 residues. The CDR3 DNA follows: TGTGCCAGCAGTTTAGGACTAGCGGGAGGATCAGATACGCAGTATTTT. It encodes CASSLGLAGGSDTQYF.